Detailed here is one T cell receptor (beta chain). The assay was immunoSEQ multiplex PCR, and TCRdb's table has in-frame clones only and misses some. The table shows around 500,000 clones, with approximately 88% occurring only once. The sample originates from a study of blood T cell repertoires in COVID-19. Material for sequencing was PBMCs or T cells enriched from blood (not recorded which). This sequence was found in a middle-aged woman who had recovered from COVID-19.

The CDR3 loop is CATSRGPTSEQYF. The CDR3 coding sequence is TGTGCCACCAGCAGAGGTCCCACAAGCGAGCAGTACTTC. The chain links TRBV15 to TRBJ2-7, with D hard to call. V was shortened by 1 base and J by 6 bases, with 10 bases between the two germline ends. The CDR3 is 13 residues long. Per the germline V gene, CDR1 is LNHNV and CDR2 is YYDKDF (reference sequence).